These T cell receptor beta chains were read from a single sample in a study of cytomegalovirus exposure and HLA in healthy donors. The table came from immunoSEQ multiplex PCR; TCRdb's copy has only in-frame clones and leaves some out. The table has roughly 140,000 clones, around 73% seen once. Sequencing was carried out using PBMCs. These receptors were collected from a human donor in good health. Each CDR3 is given with its conserved first and last residue. The order of the fields is J gene, V gene, D gene, clone size, CDR3 DNA, CDR3 protein. A D gene is named only where the DNA matches it firmly. For some rows the clone size is stated as once, few or many, or as a class when expanded; others skip it.

>TRBJ2-2|TRBV4-2|TRBD2|few
TGTGCCAGCAGCCAAGATGGGGCGGGAGAGGCCGGGGAGCTGTTTTTT
CASSQDGAGEAGELFF
>TRBJ1-1|TRBV27|TRBD1|NA
TGTGCCAGCAAAGGCAGGGGGCGGAACACTGAAGCTTTCTTT
CASKGRGRNTEAFF
>TRBJ1-5|TRBV2|NA|NA
TGTGCCAGTTCTGGGGAGGGTCAGCCCCAGCATTTT
CASSGEGQPQHF
>TRBJ1-2|TRBV4-2|TRBD1|NA
TGTGCCAGCAGCCAAGCGGGGGGACAGGGAGGGGACTATGGCTACACCTTC
CASSQAGGQGGDYGYTF
>TRBJ2-7|TRBV28|NA|NA
TGTGCCAGCAGCCGACGGATGGGGGGGCCGGACGAGCAGTACTTC
CASSRRMGGPDEQYF
>TRBJ2-7|TRBV7-2|TRBD2|few
TGTGCCAGCAGCTCGGGACTAGCGGGAGCCGACTACTACGAGCAGTACTTC
CASSSGLAGADYYEQYF
>TRBJ2-7|TRBV9|TRBD2|NA
TGTGCCAGCAGCGGTAGCGGGAGTGACGACGAGCAGTACTTC
CASSGSGSDDEQYF
>TRBJ2-6|TRBV19|NA|NA
TGTGCCAGTAGTATCAGCGAGACTGGGGCCAACGTCCTGACTTTC
CASSISETGANVLTF
>TRBJ2-7|TRBV28|TRBD1|NA
TGTGCCAGCAGTTCCCGACAGGGGGCTTCCGAGCAGTACTTC
CASSSRQGASEQYF
>TRBJ1-6|TRBV6-5|TRBD1|NA
TGTGCCAGCAGTGCGGGACAGGAGGGCCCCCTCCACTTT
CASSAGQEGPLHF
>TRBJ2-5|TRBV2|NA|NA
TGTGCCAGCAGTTCACTAGAAGAGACCCAGTACTTC
CASSSLEETQYF
>TRBJ2-5|TRBV2|TRBD1|NA
TGTGCCAGCAGATACCAGACAGGGTTGGAGACCCAGTACTTC
CASRYQTGLETQYF
>TRBJ2-2|TRBV15|TRBD1|NA
TGTGCCACCAGTAACGACAGGGGGCAGAACACCGGGGAGCTGTTTTTT
CATSNDRGQNTGELFF
>TRBJ2-7|TRBV11-3|TRBD2|NA
TGTGCCAGCAGCTTAGGAGGGACTAGCGGTCTCTCCTACGAGCAGTACTTC
CASSLGGTSGLSYEQYF
>TRBJ2-3|TRBV7-9|NA|few
TGTGCCAGCAGCCCTGGACTCGTTACAGATACGCAGTATTTT
CASSPGLVTDTQYF
>TRBJ1-1|TRBV19|NA|NA
TGTGCCAGTAATCAGGGGTCGAACACTGAAGCTTTCTTT
CASNQGSNTEAFF
>TRBJ1-4|TRBV5-1|NA|few
TGCGCCAGCAGCCCCGGGGGATCAACTAATGAAAAACTGTTTTTT
CASSPGGSTNEKLFF
>TRBJ1-5|TRBV19|TRBD1|NA
TGTGCCAGTAGTTGGGCGGACAGGGGGCTTCAGCCCCAGCATTTT
CASSWADRGLQPQHF
>TRBJ2-7|TRBV5-6|NA|NA
TGTGCCAGCAGCTTAGGACTTAACTCCTACGAGCAGTACTTC
CASSLGLNSYEQYF
>TRBJ1-2|TRBV7-9|TRBD1|NA
TGTGCCAGCAGCTTAGCTTGGGCCACACAGGGGGCAGGAAATGGCTACACCTTC
CASSLAWATQGAGNGYTF
>TRBJ2-5|TRBV5-1|TRBD2|NA
TGCGCCAGCAGCTTGGCCCTCGGGAGGGGCAGGTTTATCCAAGAGACCCAGTACTTC
CASSLALGRGRFIQETQYF
>TRBJ1-6|TRBV6-5|NA|NA
TGTGCCAGCTTCGAGGGGGTAGGTTCACCCCTCCACTTT
CASFEGVGSPLHF
>TRBJ1-4|TRBV27|TRBD1|NA
TGTGCCAGCAGTTTTCTCTCACCAGGGGGGAAACTGTTTTTT
CASSFLSPGGKLFF
>TRBJ2-1|TRBV19|TRBD2|few
TGTGCCAGTAGTTGGACTAGCGGGAGTGAGAATGAGCAGTTCTTC
CASSWTSGSENEQFF
>TRBJ1-1|TRBV4-1|NA|few
TGCGCCAGCAGCCAAGTTGCCAGCGGGGGGACTGAAGCTTTCTTT
CASSQVASGGTEAFF
>TRBJ2-2|TRBV13|TRBD1|NA
TGTGCCAGCAGCTTATGGGGGACAGACACCGGGGAGCTGTTTTTT
CASSLWGTDTGELFF
>TRBJ1-5|TRBV29-1|NA|NA
TGCAGCGCCCAGGGGCAGGGGTTGGGGCCCCAGCATTTT
CSAQGQGLGPQHF
>TRBJ2-7|TRBV5-1|TRBD1|NA
TGCGCCAGCAGCCCCGATGACAGGGGAACCTACGAGCAGCACTTC
CASSPDDRGTYEQHF
>TRBJ1-3|TRBV5-1|NA|NA
TGCGCCAGCAGCTTGGGGCCGGAGAATGGAAACACCATATATTTT
CASSLGPENGNTIYF
>TRBJ2-7|TRBV5-1|NA|once
TGCGCCAGCAGCCCTGACAGCTACGAGCAGTACTTC
CASSPDSYEQYF
>TRBJ2-1|TRBV6-6|TRBD1|NA
TGTGCCAGCAGTCGGACAGGGGATGAGCAGTTCTTC
CASSRTGDEQFF
>TRBJ1-1|TRBV18|NA|few
TGTGCCAGCTCACCACCGGTCGGACTGGGTGAAGCTTTCTTT
CASSPPVGLGEAFF
>TRBJ1-2|TRBV9|TRBD1|NA
TGTGCCAGCAGCGTAGGACAGGGGATCTATGGCTACACCTTC
CASSVGQGIYGYTF
>TRBJ2-7|TRBV11-1|NA|once
TGTGCCAGCAGCTCAAAGCGGGCCAACTACGAGCAGTACTTC
CASSSKRANYEQYF
>TRBJ2-5|TRBV2|TRBD1|NA
TGTGCCAGCAGTCTCCTGACAGGGGTTGAGACCCAGTACTTC
CASSLLTGVETQYF
>TRBJ1-1|TRBV7-9|NA|NA
TGTGCCAGCAGCTTAGGGACAGCTAACACTGAAGCTTTCTTT
CASSLGTANTEAFF
>TRBJ1-5|TRBV4-1|NA|NA
TGCGCCAGCAGCCAAGATGTAGGGAGGAATCAGCCCCAGCATTTT
CASSQDVGRNQPQHF
>TRBJ2-7|TRBV19|NA|NA
TGTGCCAGTAGCCGGTTTAGAGGGAGAGGAGACGAGCAGTACTTC
CASSRFRGRGDEQYF
>TRBJ1-5|TRBV27|TRBD1|NA
TGTGCCAGCACCAAGGACAGGGGCAATCAGCCCCAGCATTTT
CASTKDRGNQPQHF
>TRBJ2-1|TRBV7-6|NA|NA
TGTGCCAGCAGCTTAGGTATAGAGGCAGGGCGCAATGAGCAGTTCTTC
CASSLGIEAGRNEQFF
>TRBJ2-3|TRBV4-2|NA|few
TGTGCCAGCAGCCAAGATGGGGGCTCACCAGATACGCAGTATTTT
CASSQDGGSPDTQYF
>TRBJ2-1|TRBV29-1|NA|NA
TGCAGCGTTGAAATGTGGGCCGTCTCCTACAATGAGCAGTTCTTC
CSVEMWAVSYNEQFF
>TRBJ1-5|TRBV6-1|NA|NA
TGTGCCAGCAGGGAAAGAGGAAACAATCAGCCCCAGCATTTT
CASRERGNNQPQHF
>TRBJ2-7|TRBV27|TRBD1|NA
TGTGCCAGCAGTTTCGACAGGGGGGCCGAGCAGTACTTC
CASSFDRGAEQYF
>TRBJ2-6|TRBV7-3|NA|once
TGTGCCAGCAAGGGGTCAGGGGCCAACGTCCTGACTTTC
CASKGSGANVLTF
>TRBJ2-1|TRBV7-2|TRBD2|NA
TGTGCCAGTGGAACTAGCGGGAGTTCTAATGAGCAGTTCTTC
CASGTSGSSNEQFF
>TRBJ2-1|TRBV7-9|NA|NA
TGTGCCAGCAGCTTGTTTGCCGGGCCGGGGAATGAGCAGTTCTTC
CASSLFAGPGNEQFF
>TRBJ1-6|TRBV6-6|TRBD1|NA
TGTGCCAGCTCCCGGGACAGGGGATCGTCACCCCTCCACTTT
CASSRDRGSSPLHF
>TRBJ2-7|TRBV6-4|NA|NA
TGTGCCAGCAGTGAAATCGGGATGGGGTCCTACGAGCAGTACTTC
CASSEIGMGSYEQYF
>TRBJ1-6|TRBV5-6|NA|NA
TGTGCCAGCAGCTTGACCCCACAGTCAAATTCACCCCTCCACTTT
CASSLTPQSNSPLHF
>TRBJ1-5|TRBV18|TRBD1|NA
TGTGCCAGCTCATACCAACCGGGACAGTGGGACCAGCCCCAGCATTTT
CASSYQPGQWDQPQHF
>TRBJ1-1|TRBV4-1|NA|few
TGCGCCAGCAGCCACGAGGGAATGAACACTGAAGCTTTCTTT
CASSHEGMNTEAFF
>TRBJ2-1|TRBV5-1|TRBD2|NA
TGCGCCAGCAGCCCAAAGCGGGAGGGCCGTGTGAGTGAGCAGTTCTTC
CASSPKREGRVSEQFF
>TRBJ1-5|TRBV9|NA|NA
TGTGCCAGCAGCCCGGGGGGCTCCCTACAGCCCCAGCATTTT
CASSPGGSLQPQHF
>TRBJ1-6|TRBV2|TRBD1|NA
TGTGCCAGCAGTGGGACAGGGAATTCACCCCTCCACTTT
CASSGTGNSPLHF
>TRBJ2-7|TRBV7-8|TRBD2|NA
TGTGCCAGCAGCTTACTCCTAGCGGGAAGCTACGAGCAGTACTTC
CASSLLLAGSYEQYF
>TRBJ2-2|TRBV7-8|NA|few
TGTGCCAGCAGCCCCGTCTTTGGGGAGCTGTTTTTT
CASSPVFGELFF
>TRBJ2-7|TRBV11-1|TRBD1|NA
TGTGCCAGCAGCTTAAGGACAGGGAGTGGCGAGCAGTACTTC
CASSLRTGSGEQYF